This T cell receptor beta chain was observed in a study of CD8 T cells in ankylosing spondylitis. Whole-study findings and limits: CD8+ cells made up the disease-linked clones, which were relatively rare in peripheral blood. What seemed typical of ankylosing spondylitis blood was a TCR beta motif built from several highly homologous variants.

Making use of molecular barcodes, quantitative 5'-RACE generated TCR beta libraries. TCRdb reanalysed the 5' RACE reads using MiXCR and keeps one entry per CDR3 protein. Of a few hundred thousand distinct CDR3 sequences listed, approximately 20% are singletons. Points on this clonotype: No antigen is known for it.

Germline lookup yields CDR1 SGDLS and CDR2 YYNGEE. This CDR3 has 14 amino acids. The J segment lost 2 bases and the V segment lost 2 bases, leaving 4 bases of the junction unmatched. V usage is TRBV9 and J usage is TRBJ2-7; the match to TRBD2 covers 7 bases. Sequencing input: blood, either unsorted or a sorted T cell fraction (not recorded which). The TCR sequence derives from a male donor with ankylosing spondylitis or in good health (not recorded which). CDR3 sequence: CASSVGRETYEQYF. In DNA, the CDR3 is TGTGCCAGCAGCGTTGGGCGGGAGACCTACGAGCAGTACTTC.